What follows are 22 T cell receptor beta chains derived from one specimen sequenced in a study of healthy donors' naive CD4 and CD8 T cells. TCR libraries were built from approximately 0.45 ug of total RNA by linear amplification. TCRdb used MiXCR to reprocess the reads, holding one entry per CDR3 protein. The sample lists approximately 180,000 distinct CDR3 sequences, 74% seen once, with about 2.4% in the top ten. Sequenced material: naive CD4+ and CD8+ T cells sorted from blood, pooled from several donors. Source of these receptors: a pool of human donors in good health; the sample pools cells from several healthy donors.

This clonotype was found once. This sequence joins TRBV27 and TRBJ2-7, with D unresolved. The CDR3 spans 13 residues. The germline gives CDR1 MNHEY, CDR2 SMNVEV (reference sequence). V lost 3 bases and J lost 2, with 8 bases in between. The CDR3 DNA is TGTGCCAGCAGTTTGCGGTCTACCTACGAGCAGTACTTC. Protein: CASSLRSTYEQYF.

This sequence joins TRBV11-2 and TRBJ1-5; D uncertain. V lost 2 bases to trimming and J lost 7 bases, with 9 bases between them. This CDR3 contains 13 residues. Germline V gene data show CDR1 as SGHAT and CDR2 as FQNNGV. The CDR3 nucleotides are TGTGCCAGCAGCTTAATATCGGAGCAGCCCCAGCATTTT. This sequence encodes CASSLISEQPQHF.

The chain combines TRBV5-6 with TRBJ1-2; D gene unclear. V dropped 0 bases and J dropped 4 bases, with 10 bases sitting between them. The CDR3 has 14 residues. Germline V gene lookup returns CDR1 SGHDT and CDR2 YYEEEE. The CDR3 region is CASSLALGFYGYTF. The CDR3 DNA follows: TGTGCCAGCAGCTTGGCATTGGGATTCTATGGCTACACCTTC. Full variable domain (remainder filled in from reference TRBV5-6 and TRBJ1-2): DAGVTQSPTHLIKTRGQQVTLRCSPKSGHDTVSWYQQALGQGPQFIFQYYEEEERQRGNFPDRFSGHQFPNYSSELNVNALLLGDSALYLCASSLALGFYGYTFGSGTRLTVV.

The chain uses TRBV5-6 and TRBJ2-3; 9 nucleotides agree with TRBD1. The germline gives CDR1 SGHDT, CDR2 YYEEEE. The J segment lost 2 bases and the V segment lost 4 bases, leaving 8 bases of the junction unmatched. This CDR3 has 16 amino acids. In DNA, the CDR3 is TGTGCCAGCAGCATAGCCGGGACAGGGAACACAGATACGCAGTATTTT. Translated, it gives CASSIAGTGNTDTQYF. Supplemented by reference TRBV5-6 and TRBJ2-3, the full variable domain reads DAGVTQSPTHLIKTRGQQVTLRCSPKSGHDTVSWYQQALGQGPQFIFQYYEEEERQRGNFPDRFSGHQFPNYSSELNVNALLLGDSALYLCASSIAGTGNTDTQYFGPGTRLTVL.

The rearrangement joins TRBV19 to TRBJ2-1, with D unresolved. The CDR3 extends over 15 amino acids. Germline CDR1 is LNHDA and CDR2 is SQIVND (reference sequence). V lost 4 bases, J lost 6 bases, and 16 bases lay in between. In nucleotides, the CDR3 is TGTGCCAGTAGTAGCCAGCCTTACCCACCCAATGAGCAGTTCTTC. Residues: CASSSQPYPPNEQFF.

This clonotype was picked up a small number of times. The J gene is TRBJ2-3, the V gene TRBV29-1, with TRBD2 identical over 11 bases. Germline CDR1 reads SQVTM; CDR2 reads ANQGSEA. This CDR3 region has 15 residues. Trimming removed 7 bases from V and 0 bases from J; junction bases left unmatched: 6. CDR3 nucleotide sequence: TGCAGCGCCGAGAGGACTAGCGGGAGCACAGATACGCAGTATTTT. It yields the protein CSAERTSGSTDTQYF.

The chain combines TRBV29-1 with TRBJ1-1; 7 bases are a match to TRBD1. Germline assignment: CDR1 SQVTM and CDR2 ANQGSEA. Trimming removed 7 bases from V and 8 bases from J; junction bases left unmatched: 4. CDR3 length: 10 residues. CDR3: CSAETGEAFF. In DNA, the CDR3 is TGCAGCGCCGAGACAGGGGAAGCTTTCTTT. The full variable domain, completed using reference TRBV29-1 and TRBJ1-1, is SAVISQKPSRDICQRGTSLTIQCQVDSQVTMMFWYRQQPGQSLTLIATANQGSEATYESGFVIDKFPISRPNLTFSTLTVSNMSPEDSSIYLCSAETGEAFFGQGTRLTVV.

The CDR3 DNA reads as TGCAGTGCCACGGGAGGGCTAACTGACTACGAGCAGTACTTC. Translating gives CSATGGLTDYEQYF. The chain recombines TRBV20-1 with TRBJ2-7; 8 bases map to TRBD2. Germline V CDR1 and CDR2: DFQATT, SNEGSKA (reference sequence). There are 14 residues in the CDR3. The V segment lost 6 bases and the J segment 3 bases; nucleotides outside the gene matches: 10.

This clonotype came up a few times. This chain uses TRBV30 with TRBJ1-5; D may be TRBD1 (6 bases). V lost 1 base and J 2 bases, leaving 6 bases between the germline ends. The germline V gene has CDR1 GTSNPN and CDR2 SVGIG (reference sequence). CDR3 length equals 13 residues. In nucleotides, the CDR3 is TGTGCCTGGAGTGGGACAGGCAATCAGCCCCAGCATTTT. Translating gives CAWSGTGNQPQHF.

This clonotype has only one observation. This chain uses TRBV19 with TRBJ2-7, with TRBD2 matching over 8 bases. The germline gives CDR1 LNHDA, CDR2 SQIVND (reference sequence). V shed 2 bases, J shed 1 base, and the junction held 4 bases outside the gene matches. CDR3 length: 15 amino acids. The CDR3 DNA reads TGTGCCAGTAGTATAAGGCGGGGGGTGTCCTACGAGCAGTACTTC. Its protein is CASSIRRGVSYEQYF. The variable domain in full, with the rest retrieved from reference TRBV19 and TRBJ2-7, is DGGITQSPKYLFRKEGQNVTLSCEQNLNHDAMYWYRQDPGQGLRLIYYSQIVNDFQKGDIAEGYSVSREKKESFPLTVTSAQKNPTAFYLCASSIRRGVSYEQYFGPGTRLTVT.

The rearrangement uses TRBV29-1 and TRBJ1-1; 10 bases are a match to TRBD1. Trimming took 7 bases from V and 6 from J; bases not matched to a gene: 8. The germline gives CDR1 SQVTM, CDR2 ANQGSEA. The CDR3 has 13 residues. Written as DNA, the CDR3 is TGCAGCGCTACGGGACAGGGGATCCCTGAAGCTTTCTTT. It yields the protein CSATGQGIPEAFF.

J is TRBJ2-7 and V is TRBV27; tentative D call: TRBD1 (5 bases). Per the germline V gene, CDR1 is MNHEY and CDR2 is SMNVEV (reference sequence). V gave up 0 bases and J gave up 5 bases, with 5 bases separating them. CDR3 length equals 12 residues. CDR3 bases: TGTGCCAGCAGTTTATCAGGGGACGAGCAGTACTTC. It codes for CASSLSGDEQYF.

In its sample, this clonotype was seen a few times. The chain joins TRBV5-1 to TRBJ2-1; TRBD1 matches 9 bases. CDR1 and CDR2 (germline): SGHRS, YFSETQ. J gave up 4 bases and V 4 bases, and 6 bases lay outside the gene matches. CDR3 size: 15 residues. This CDR3 reads CASSPTGGGYNEQFF. The CDR3 bases are TGCGCCAGCAGCCCTACAGGGGGCGGGTACAATGAGCAGTTCTTC.

In this sample, this clonotype turned up once. This chain uses TRBV19 with TRBJ2-1; 8 nucleotides match TRBD2. Trimming removed 4 bases from V and 2 bases from J; junction bases left unmatched: 16. The CDR3 is made up of 19 amino acids. Germline V gives CDR1 LNHDA, CDR2 SQIVND (reference sequence). The CDR3 DNA reads TGTGCCAGTAGTACCCCCGGGGGAGCGGGAGAAGGTACCTACAATGAGCAGTTCTTC. Residues: CASSTPGGAGEGTYNEQFF. Variable domain in full (rest from reference TRBV19 and TRBJ2-1): DGGITQSPKYLFRKEGQNVTLSCEQNLNHDAMYWYRQDPGQGLRLIYYSQIVNDFQKGDIAEGYSVSREKKESFPLTVTSAQKNPTAFYLCASSTPGGAGEGTYNEQFFGPGTRLTVL.

Here the CDR3 reads CSAHIDSPEAFF. The CDR3 coding sequence is TGCAGCGCCCATATAGACAGTCCTGAAGCTTTCTTT. The chain recombines TRBV29-1 with TRBJ1-1, with a possible D match to TRBD1 (5 bases). V lost 7 bases to trimming and J lost 6 bases, with 15 bases between them. From germline, CDR1 is SQVTM and CDR2 ANQGSEA. This CDR3 contains 12 residues.

The rearrangement links TRBV10-3 to TRBJ1-1; the D is unclear. Germline CDR1 and CDR2: ENHRY and SYGVKD. The V and J ends lost 0 bases and 0 bases respectively, with 8 bases between them. The CDR3 is 15 residues long. The CDR3 spells CAISESYGVNTEAFF. In DNA form, the CDR3 reads TGTGCCATCAGTGAGTCGTATGGAGTGAACACTGAAGCTTTCTTT.

This rearrangement joins TRBV27 to TRBJ1-2, with TRBD1 identical over 11 bases. Looked up from germline, CDR1 is MNHEY and CDR2 is SMNVEV (reference sequence). There are 14 residues in the CDR3. The junction had 6 bases not matched to a gene; V was cut back by 5 bases and J by 7 bases. The DNA for the CDR3 is TGTGCCAGCAGTCCCGGACAGGGGGCGTTTGGCTACACCTTC. This translates into CASSPGQGAFGYTF.

J is TRBJ2-3 and V is TRBV5-6; no firm D call. This CDR3 is built from 13 residues. Per the germline V gene, CDR1 is SGHDT and CDR2 is YYEEEE. Deletions cut 4 bases from V and 6 bases from J, with 12 bases between. In DNA form, the CDR3 reads TGTGCCAGCAGCAGAGACATCTCGGATACGCAGTATTTT. Its protein is CASSRDISDTQYF.

This clonotype came up a few times. The chain carries TRBV24-1 and TRBJ2-1; tentatively, D is TRBD1 or TRBD2 (5 bases each). The CDR3 length is 16 residues. V lost 4 bases to trimming and J lost 4 bases, with 16 bases between them. Germline V gives CDR1 KGHDR, CDR2 SFDVKD. CDR3 residues: CATSDGDRGLYNEQFF. The CDR3 DNA is TGTGCCACCAGTGACGGAGACAGAGGACTTTACAATGAGCAGTTCTTC.

The chain carries TRBV27 and TRBJ1-1; no firm D call. CDR3 length: 14 residues. With 2 bases removed from V and 1 base from J, the gap between germline ends came to 8 bases. CDR1 is MNHEY, CDR2 SMNVEV, per germline (reference sequence). CDR3 amino acids: CASSLAAGNTEAFF. CDR3 nucleotides: TGTGCCAGCAGTTTAGCGGCAGGGAACACTGAAGCTTTCTTT.

The chain joins TRBV29-1 to TRBJ2-3; D remains ambiguous. This CDR3 region has 13 residues. Germline V gene lookup returns CDR1 SQVTM and CDR2 ANQGSEA. Trimming left V 5 bases short and J 3 bases short, with 12 bases between. DNA of the CDR3: TGCAGCGTTTCGGAGCACGGGACAGATACGCAGTATTTT. Translation: CSVSEHGTDTQYF.

The V call is TRBV6-6, the J call TRBJ1-1; D may be TRBD1 (5 bases). The CDR3 spans 15 residues. Trimming stripped 6 bases from V and 4 bases from J, with 18 bases between. Germline CDR1 MNHNY, CDR2 SVGAGI (reference sequence). The CDR3 nucleotides read TGTGCCAGCAGCCGAAGCCCCGGTGGGGGCACTGAAGCTTTCTTT. Encoded protein: CASSRSPGGGTEAFF.